The rows below give T cell receptor beta chains drawn from one sample of a study of T-cell memory formation after mild COVID-19. One entry per CDR3 protein results from TCRdb running MiXCR on the 5' RACE reads. The sample lists 550,000 to 600,000 distinct CDR3 sequences, 15% to 20% occurring once. The specimen sequenced was PBMCs or a T cell subset sorted from them (not recorded which). The source of these receptors is an adult woman who had mild COVID-19 (a few samples of this study predate the infection). Cell type and time point are not known. Each CDR3 is given without its conserved first and last residue. The size field is filled for only some rows; it gives once, few, many or a size class.

size | V | CDR3
few | TRBV7-2 | ASSLDGFNEQF
many | TRBV12-3/TRBV12-4 | ASSLTGNTIY
few | TRBV9 | ASSGSSGTHNEQF
. | TRBV29-1 | SARTGVENSPLH
. | TRBV5-1 | ASSLKGVGTEAF
. | TRBV6-2/TRBV6-3 | ASTKTDLYEQF
. | TRBV29-1 | SVEDVQGDRGHANYGYT
. | TRBV9 | ASSVGVTYNEQF
few | TRBV5-1 | ASSFDRPNTEAF
few | TRBV5-4 | ASTPSTGLAYGYT
. | TRBV20-1 | SARDRFTGAIPNEKLF
few | TRBV5-6 | ASSLDRTGGYNEQF
few | TRBV2 | ASRRQVSYEQY
. | TRBV3-1 | ASSPEAGSPHEQF
. | TRBV18 | ASSPPSYPTGFTEQF
few | TRBV4-3 | ASSQGTENTEAF
. | TRBV5-1 | ASSLRADNEKLF
. | TRBV25-1 | ASSEFWRSTDTQY
few | TRBV9 | ASSPNTGAGANVLT
few | TRBV3-1 | ASSQGHRVGETQY
. | TRBV12-3/TRBV12-4 | ASSFVRGAAKNIQY
once | TRBV25-1 | ASSDVAGGPRSFEQY
. | TRBV3-2 | ASSQESSQGPELSSYNSPLH
. | TRBV27 | ASSLGTGRGYEQY
. | TRBV20-1 | SARDRKFRREANSYNEQF
. | TRBV6-5 | ASSYSKRNTGELF
few | TRBV12-3/TRBV12-4 | ASIRTSGSLNEQF
. | TRBV19 | ASSIDLRGLGYGYT
few | TRBV4-1 | ASSRGRDNSPLH
few | TRBV7-9 | ASSLGDRGHNSPLH
. | TRBV7-6 | ASSSISLARTDTQY
. | TRBV7-6 | ASSQGQGALGEKLF
. | TRBV7-8 | ASSPGPLQY
. | TRBV6-6 | ASSSPGTGALLEQY
few | TRBV28 | ASDWRGRAQSSYEQY
few | TRBV5-1 | ASYISSGGADTQY
few | TRBV24-1 | ATQRGGPNTQY
few | TRBV27 | ASGYGLAGYNEQF
few | TRBV4-3 | ASSQDIGLLNTEAF
few | TRBV3-1 | ASSQDARANNEQF
few | TRBV24-1 | ATSDLQSRGGAF
few | TRBV3-1 | ASSHQEYTEAF
few | TRBV12-3/TRBV12-4 | ASSRRLGELF
few | TRBV20-1 | SARGGRANTGELF
. | TRBV29-1 | SVEEQGGTEAF